Shown below are 6 T cell receptor beta chains from a single sample sequenced in a study of technical replicates of blood from several donors. TCRdb's copy holds only in-frame clones and misses some; the assay was immunoSEQ multiplex PCR. The data show 85,000 to 90,000 clones, with around 93% seen just once and about 0.24% held by the top ten. Specimen: T cells isolated from PBMCs. These receptor sequences come from a human donor in good health.

This chain links TRBV29-1 with TRBJ2-3, with a weak D call TRBD2 (6 bases). V gave up 4 bases and J gave up 3 bases, with 11 bases separating them. Looked up from germline, CDR1 is SQVTM and CDR2 is ANQGSEA. The CDR3 runs 13 residues. Written as DNA, the CDR3 is TGCAGCGTTGCACCCGGGGGAACAGATACGCAGTATTTT. This sequence encodes CSVAPGGTDTQYF.

This chain links TRBV27 with TRBJ2-7, with TRBD2 identical over 7 bases. The CDR3 length is 15 residues. J was trimmed by 3 bases and V by 0 bases; bases with no gene match: 5. The germline gives CDR1 MNHEY, CDR2 SMNVEV (reference sequence). CDR3 nucleotide sequence: TGTGCCAGCAGTTTATCTCCTAGCGGCTTCTACGAGCAGTACTTC. It codes for CASSLSPSGFYEQYF.

In its sample, this clone was seen a few times. The chain is built from TRBV11-2 and TRBJ1-4; the D is unclear. The V end lost 1 base, the J end lost 15 bases, and 21 bases lay between the germline ends. CDR1 is SGHAT and CDR2 is FQNNGV in the germline V gene. This CDR3 contains 15 residues. The CDR3 nucleotides are TGTGCCAGCAGCTTAGGAGTATCCCAAAACAGCGGGTTGTTTTTT. Amino acid sequence: CASSLGVSQNSGLFF.

The V call is TRBV10-3, the J call TRBJ1-4, with D possibly being TRBD1 (5 bases). Trimming removed 4 bases at V and 6 bases at J, with 9 bases between. Germline assignment: CDR1 ENHRY and CDR2 SYGVKD. CDR3 length: 13 residues. The CDR3 is CAISVRADEKLFF. The CDR3, as DNA: TGTGCCATCAGTGTCAGGGCGGATGAAAAACTGTTTTTT.

This chain links TRBV4-1 with TRBJ2-3; D gene ambiguous. Trimming took off 2 bases at V and 2 bases at J, with 14 bases between the two ends. Germline loops: CDR1 MGHRA, CDR2 YSYEKL. CDR3 length: 16 residues. This CDR3 is CASSQFKRNLTDTQYF. DNA of the CDR3: TGCGCCAGCAGCCAATTTAAGCGCAACCTCACAGATACGCAGTATTTT.

The V and J genes are TRBV6-5 and TRBJ1-2; D unresolved. CDR1 MNHEY and CDR2 SVGAGI come from the germline V gene. The CDR3 has 14 residues. With 0 bases removed from V and 4 bases from J, the gap between germline ends came to 9 bases. This CDR3 reads CASSYSEARYGYTF. As DNA, the CDR3 is TGTGCCAGCAGTTACTCGGAGGCCCGCTATGGCTACACCTTC.